The rows below give T cell receptor beta chains drawn from one sample of a study of T cells in Graves' hyperthyroidism and ophthalmopathy. TCRdb independently ran MiXCR on the multiplex PCR reads; one entry per CDR3 protein. The table shows more than 600,000 distinct CDR3 sequences, with around 15% occurring only once. Sequenced material: blood. The source of these receptors is a man aged 18 to 29 with Graves' hyperthyroidism. Both conserved end residues are part of each CDR3. The D gene is left open where the match is weak. A row's size may be missing; if present it is once, few, many or a size class.

few | 14 | TRBJ2-7 | . | TRBV27 | TGTGCCAGCAGTTGGACGGTTAACGGGTACGAGCAGTACTTC | CASSWTVNGYEQYF
. | 16 | TRBJ2-5 | . | TRBV11-3 | TGTGCCAGCAGCTCGTCGGGACGCTCGGGGCCAGAGACCCAGTACTTC | CASSSSGRSGPETQYF
many | 13 | TRBJ2-1 | . | TRBV20-1 | TGCAGTGCCCCTGGAGGGCCCAGGGATGAGCAGTTCTTC | CSAPGGPRDEQFF
few | 17 | TRBJ2-2 | TRBD1 | TRBV11-2 | TGTGCCAGCAGCTTAGTTGCCGGGACAGGGGGGATCGGGGAGCTGTTTTTT | CASSLVAGTGGIGELFF
. | 12 | TRBJ2-7 | TRBD2 | TRBV20-1 | TGCAGTGCTGGTCCGGGAGGCTACGAGCAGTACTTC | CSAGPGGYEQYF
. | 15 | TRBJ2-2 | . | TRBV2 | TGTGCCAGCAGTGTTTCGGGTGGAAGCGCCGGGGAGCTGTTTTTT | CASSVSGGSAGELFF
many | 15 | TRBJ1-1 | . | TRBV29-1 | TGCAGCGTTGAAGATCTTGGTTGGAGGAACACTGAAGCTTTCTTT | CSVEDLGWRNTEAFF
. | 15 | TRBJ2-7 | . | TRBV7-9 | TGTGCCAGCAGCATAGACGGGACCCCTTGGGACGAGCAGTACTTC | CASSIDGTPWDEQYF
few | 11 | TRBJ2-7 | . | TRBV20-1 | TGCAGTGCTAGAGACACCTACGAGCAGTACTTC | CSARDTYEQYF
many | 13 | TRBJ2-7 | . | TRBV18 | TGTGCCAGCACTTTCGGGGGTGCCTACGAGCAGTACTTC | CASTFGGAYEQYF
many | 16 | TRBJ2-7 | . | TRBV3-1 | TGTGCCAGCAGCCAAGGTCGTTCAGGGGCAATCTACGAGCAGTACTTC | CASSQGRSGAIYEQYF
. | 15 | TRBJ2-7 | . | TRBV10-3 | TGTGCCATCAGTGCACCAACAAAACGCTCCTACGAGCAGTACTTC | CAISAPTKRSYEQYF
many | 17 | TRBJ1-5 | TRBD1 | TRBV30 | TGTGCCTGGAGTGATATAGAGGACAGGGGTACAAATCAGCCCCAGCATTTT | CAWSDIEDRGTNQPQHF
few | 13 | TRBJ1-2 | . | TRBV28 | TGTGCCAGCAGTATTGACCTTAACTATGGCTACACCTTC | CASSIDLNYGYTF
few | 15 | TRBJ1-4 | TRBD1 | TRBV28 | TGTGCCAGCAGTTCCGCCGGGACAGGGAATGAAAAACTGTTTTTT | CASSSAGTGNEKLFF
. | 16 | TRBJ2-5 | . | TRBV24-1 | TGTGCCACCAGTGAAGGTTACAGGGGAGGAGTTGAGACCCAGTACTTC | CATSEGYRGGVETQYF
few | 17 | TRBJ2-2 | TRBD1 | TRBV28 | TGTGCCAGCAGTTTAGGGACAGGGATGCCGAGGACCGGGGAGCTGTTTTTT | CASSLGTGMPRTGELFF
many | 11 | TRBJ2-7 | . | TRBV10-3 | TGTGCCATCAGCACAGGGAGGGAGCAGTACTTC | CAISTGREQYF
. | 15 | TRBJ1-4 | TRBD1 | TRBV11-3 | TGTGCCAGCAGCTTAGCTGGACAGGGGCGGGGAAAACTGTTTTTT | CASSLAGQGRGKLFF
. | 13 | TRBJ1-3 | TRBD1 | TRBV2 | TGTGCCAGCAGTCTGGACAGGGTATACACCATATATTTT | CASSLDRVYTIYF
few | 16 | TRBJ2-7 | TRBD1 | TRBV20-1 | TGCAGTGGGAAAGGACAGGATTTCTCCAATTCCTACGAGCAGTACTTC | CSGKGQDFSNSYEQYF
. | 16 | TRBJ1-2 | . | TRBV5-4 | TGTGCCAGCAGCTTGGGCGTTGTCGGGGAGGCCTATGGCTACACCTTC | CASSLGVVGEAYGYTF
. | 17 | TRBJ2-1 | . | TRBV12-3/TRBV12-4 | TGTGCCAGCAGTTTAGGAACCGTGGGGCCGATCTACAATGAGCAGTTCTTC | CASSLGTVGPIYNEQFF
many | 13 | TRBJ2-7 | . | TRBV29-1 | TGCAGCGTTGCGTGGGTCGCGCCCTACGAGCAGTACTTC | CSVAWVAPYEQYF
many | 14 | TRBJ2-3 | TRBD1 | TRBV6-1 | TGTGCCAGCACCGGACAGGGGGCAACAGATACGCAGTATTTT | CASTGQGATDTQYF
few | 14 | TRBJ2-7 | TRBD2 | TRBV5-6 | TGTGCCAGCAACAACCCGGGAGGGCCTTACGAGCAGTACTTC | CASNNPGGPYEQYF
few | 12 | TRBJ1-2 | . | TRBV29-1 | TGCAGCGTTGAAATGACAGTCTTTGGCTACACCTTC | CSVEMTVFGYTF